The 12 T cell receptor beta chains reported below all come from one sample, sequenced in a study of OX40 agonist ivuxolimab in advanced cancers. Library preparation employed the immunoSEQ multiplex PCR assay. The source is immuneACCESS, and TCRdb retained only in-frame sequences with V and J called. Part of the clones is not carried over; for the studies checked, unresolved V genes explain less than half of this, and the remainder is unexplained. The sample table contains approximately 100,000 clones; only one count was recorded for about 90% of them. The leading ten clones occupy around 1.5% of the sample. The starting material was CD4+ or CD8+ T cells sorted from blood, obtained in a trial of the OX40 agonist ivuxolimab. These receptor sequences come from an adult with an advanced solid tumor such as melanoma, head and neck, liver or kidney cancer.

V usage is TRBV5-1 and J usage is TRBJ1-5; tentatively, D is TRBD1 (5 bases). The CDR3 has 14 amino acids. CDR1 SGHRS and CDR2 YFSETQ come from the germline V gene. Trimming cost V 1 base and J 5 bases, with 10 bases left between them. CDR3: CASSLRGGDQPQHF. CDR3 nucleotides: TGCGCCAGCAGCTTGAGGGGAGGGGATCAGCCCCAGCATTTT.

The chain links TRBV5-5 to TRBJ2-7, with 10 bases fitting TRBD2. Unmatched junction bases numbered 3, after V lost 0 bases and J lost 3 bases. The CDR3 runs to 15 residues. CDR1 is SGHKS, CDR2 YYEKEE, per germline (reference sequence). DNA for the CDR3: TGTGCCAGCAGCTTGGCAGCGGGAGGGAGCTACGAGCAGTACTTC. It is translated as CASSLAAGGSYEQYF.

The chain combines TRBV19 with TRBJ1-1, with 7 bases that match TRBD1. V shed 5 bases, J shed 6 bases, and the junction held 12 bases outside the gene matches. The CDR3 totals 15 residues. Germline loops: CDR1 LNHDA, CDR2 SQIVND (reference sequence). CDR3 bases: TGTGCCAGTAGTTTAAGACAGGGTGGGGGTTCTGAAGCTTTCTTT. This gives the protein CASSLRQGGGSEAFF.

The chain combines TRBV18 with TRBJ1-4; 7 bases match TRBD1. Germline assignment: CDR1 KGHSH and CDR2 LQKENI. This CDR3 region has 15 residues. The trim removed 6 bases at V and 8 bases at J, leaving 12 bases unmatched. This chain's CDR3 is CASSLNEGAWEKLFF. The CDR3 DNA reads as TGTGCCAGCTCCCTTAACGAGGGGGCTTGGGAAAAACTGTTTTTT. Full variable domain (remainder filled in from reference TRBV18 and TRBJ1-4): NAGVMQNPRHLVRRRGQEARLRCSPMKGHSHVYWYRQLPEEGLKFMVYLQKENIIDESGMPKERFSAEFPKEGPSILRIQQVVRGDSAAYFCASSLNEGAWEKLFFGSGTQLSVL.

The chain is built from TRBV5-6 and TRBJ2-3; TRBD2 might be the D (5 bases). The CDR3 length is 16 residues. The V and J ends lost 3 bases and 5 bases respectively, with 19 bases between them. Germline loops: CDR1 SGHDT, CDR2 YYEEEE. As DNA, the CDR3 is TGTGCCAGCAGCTGGGAGCGGACCTTCAAGGGAGATACGCAGTATTTT. Translating gives CASSWERTFKGDTQYF.

The rearrangement uses TRBV6-5 and TRBJ1-1, with a possible D match to TRBD1 (5 bases). V lost 5 bases and J 1 base, leaving 14 bases between the germline ends. CDR1 and CDR2 (germline): MNHEY, SVGAGI. This CDR3 is built from 15 residues. The CDR3 sequence is CASSGRGAGNTEAFF. The DNA of the CDR3 is TGTGCCAGCAGTGGAAGGGGTGCGGGGAACACTGAAGCTTTCTTT.

This clone was observed a single time. The chain carries TRBV5-6 and TRBJ2-3; possibly TRBD1 for D (6 bases). The V end was cut by 0 bases, the J end by 3 bases, with 11 bases between. CDR3 length: 15 amino acids. Per the germline V gene, CDR1 is SGHDT and CDR2 is YYEEEE. The CDR3 bases are TGTGCCAGCAGCTTGGGTCAGGGGTGGACAGATACGCAGTATTTT. Translation: CASSLGQGWTDTQYF.

This chain links TRBV27 with TRBJ2-2; the D is unclear. With 5 bases removed from V and 6 bases from J, the gap between germline ends came to 10 bases. CDR3 length: 13 amino acids. Germline values: CDR1 MNHEY, CDR2 SMNVEV (reference sequence). The CDR3 region has the DNA TGTGCCAGCAGTCCCCGGACGGCCGGGGAGCTGTTTTTT. It specifies CASSPRTAGELFF.

This clone occurred once. The V and J genes are TRBV6-6 and TRBJ2-3; 8 nucleotides agree with TRBD2. The CDR3 length is 15 residues. The germline V gene has CDR1 MNHNY and CDR2 SVGAGI (reference sequence). V dropped 6 bases and J dropped 0; count of bases not matched to a gene: 5. The CDR3 DNA sequence: TGTGCCAGCAGGGGACTAGGCGGAAGCACAGATACGCAGTATTTT. It is translated as CASRGLGGSTDTQYF.

The rearrangement links TRBV4-2 to TRBJ2-6; D remains ambiguous. CDR3 length equals 17 residues. V dropped 0 bases and J dropped 0 bases, with 9 bases sitting between them. Germline V lookup: CDR1 LGHNA, CDR2 YNFKEQ. CDR3 residues: CASSQDRSLSGANVLTF. DNA of the CDR3: TGTGCCAGCAGCCAAGATCGGTCCCTCTCTGGGGCCAACGTCCTGACTTTC.

The CDR3 DNA is TGTGCCAGCAGCGTAGGTACTAGCGGGTACGAGCAGTACTTC. Its protein product is CASSVGTSGYEQYF. This sequence joins TRBV9 and TRBJ2-7; 9 bases match TRBD2. Germline trimming cut 0 bases from V and 4 bases from J; bases unmatched to any gene: 2. In germline, CDR1 is SGDLS, CDR2 YYNGEE. The CDR3 is made up of 14 amino acids.

The chain uses TRBV19 and TRBJ2-3, with 7 bases aligning to TRBD1. Per the germline V gene, CDR1 is LNHDA and CDR2 is SQIVND (reference sequence). Losses at the gene ends were 3 bases for V and 5 bases for J; bases not matched to a gene: 5. The CDR3 length is 14 residues. The CDR3 DNA reads as TGTGCCAGTAGTATCGGGACAGAATTAGATACGCAGTATTTT. Translation gives CASSIGTELDTQYF.